This T cell receptor (beta chain) was retrieved from a study of T cells in Graves' hyperthyroidism and ophthalmopathy. RNA transcripts served as the template for amplifying TCR beta CDR3 regions. First-round RT-PCR of the TCR CDR3 relied on the HTBI primer set. TCRdb re-derived calls from the multiplex PCR reads in MiXCR, one entry per CDR3 protein. In the table there are roughly 380,000 distinct CDR3 sequences, around 13% of which are singletons. Graves' hyperthyroidism without ophthalmopathy progression within 18 months was termed stable. Newly diagnosed hyperthyroidism patients aged 18 to 65 years had disease lasting under 2 months. Diagnoses used clinical symptoms, serum thyroxine and TRAb, thyroid ultrasound and orbital computed tomography. V gave up 3 bases and J gave up 5 bases, with 10 bases separating them. Germline V gives CDR1 ENHRY, CDR2 SYGVKD. CDR3 length equals 14 residues.

The clonotype comes from a woman aged 60-70 years with Graves' hyperthyroidism. Sequencing was carried out using blood. The chain has TRBV10-3 and TRBJ2-2; weak D call: TRBD2 (5 bases). The CDR3 nucleotides are TGTGCCATCAGTGACACGCCGGGGACCGGGGAGCTGTTTTTT. Protein: CAISDTPGTGELFF.